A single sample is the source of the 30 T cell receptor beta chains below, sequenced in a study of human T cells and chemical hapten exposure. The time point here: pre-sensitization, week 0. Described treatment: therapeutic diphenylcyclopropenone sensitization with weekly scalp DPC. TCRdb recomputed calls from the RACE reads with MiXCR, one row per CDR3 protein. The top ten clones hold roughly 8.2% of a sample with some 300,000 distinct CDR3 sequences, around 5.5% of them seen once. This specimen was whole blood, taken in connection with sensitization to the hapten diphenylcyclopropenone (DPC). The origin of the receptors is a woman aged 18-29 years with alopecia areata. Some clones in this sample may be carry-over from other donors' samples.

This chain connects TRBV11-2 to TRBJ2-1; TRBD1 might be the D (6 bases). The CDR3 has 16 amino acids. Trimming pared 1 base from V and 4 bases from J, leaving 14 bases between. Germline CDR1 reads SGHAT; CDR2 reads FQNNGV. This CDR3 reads CASSLGDRRPYNEQFF. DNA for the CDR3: TGTGCCAGCAGCTTAGGAGACAGGAGACCATACAATGAGCAGTTCTTC.

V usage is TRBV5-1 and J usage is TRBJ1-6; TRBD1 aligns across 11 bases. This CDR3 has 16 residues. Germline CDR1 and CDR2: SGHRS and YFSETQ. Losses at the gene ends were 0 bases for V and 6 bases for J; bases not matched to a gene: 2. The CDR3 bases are TGCGCCAGCAGCTTGGTAGGACAGGGGGCTAATTCACCCCTCCACTTT. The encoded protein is CASSLVGQGANSPLHF.

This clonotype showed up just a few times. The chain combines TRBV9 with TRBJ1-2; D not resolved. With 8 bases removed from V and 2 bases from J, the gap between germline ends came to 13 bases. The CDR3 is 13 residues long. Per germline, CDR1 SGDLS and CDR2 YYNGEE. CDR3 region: CASRRDENYGYTF. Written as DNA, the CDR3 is TGTGCCAGTCGAAGAGATGAAAACTATGGCTACACCTTC.

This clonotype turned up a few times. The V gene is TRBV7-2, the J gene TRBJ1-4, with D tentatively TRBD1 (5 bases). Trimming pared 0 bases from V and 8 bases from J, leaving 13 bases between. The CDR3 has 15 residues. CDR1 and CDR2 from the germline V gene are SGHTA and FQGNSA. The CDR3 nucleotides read TGTGCCAGCAGCTTAGCGGGAGGGGTAGGCGAAAAACTGTTTTTT. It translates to CASSLAGGVGEKLFF.

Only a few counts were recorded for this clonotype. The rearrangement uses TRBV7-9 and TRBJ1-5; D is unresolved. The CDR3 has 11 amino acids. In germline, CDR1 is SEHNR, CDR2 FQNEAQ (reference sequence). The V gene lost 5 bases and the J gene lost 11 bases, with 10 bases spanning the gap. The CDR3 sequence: CASSRQEAQHF. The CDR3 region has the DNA TGTGCCAGCAGCCGCCAAGAGGCCCAGCATTTT. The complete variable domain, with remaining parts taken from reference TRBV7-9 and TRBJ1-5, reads DTGVSQNPRHKITKRGQNVTFRCDPISEHNRLYWYRQTLGQGPEFLTYFQNEAQLEKSRLLSDRFSAERPKGSFSTLEIQRTEQGDSAMYLCASSRQEAQHFGDGTRLSIL.

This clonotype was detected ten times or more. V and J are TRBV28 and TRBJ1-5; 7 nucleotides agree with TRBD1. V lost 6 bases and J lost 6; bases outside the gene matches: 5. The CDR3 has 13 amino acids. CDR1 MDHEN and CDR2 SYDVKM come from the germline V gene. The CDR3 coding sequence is TGTGCCAGCAGGGCAGACAGGGCTCAGCCCCAGCATTTT. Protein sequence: CASRADRAQPQHF. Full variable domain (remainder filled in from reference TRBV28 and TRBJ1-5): DVKVTQSSRYLVKRTGEKVFLECVQDMDHENMFWYRQDPGLGLRLIYFSYDVKMKEKGDIPEGYSVSREKKERFSLILESASTNQTSMYLCASRADRAQPQHFGDGTRLSIL.

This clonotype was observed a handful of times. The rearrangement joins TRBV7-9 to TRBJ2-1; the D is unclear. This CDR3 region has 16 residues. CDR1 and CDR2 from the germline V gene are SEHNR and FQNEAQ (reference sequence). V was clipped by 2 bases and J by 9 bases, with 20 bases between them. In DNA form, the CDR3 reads TGTGCCAGCAGCTTACTGGGAAATGCCCTTTCCGGTGAGCAGTTCTTC. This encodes CASSLLGNALSGEQFF. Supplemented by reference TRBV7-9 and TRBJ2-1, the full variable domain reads DTGVSQNPRHKITKRGQNVTFRCDPISEHNRLYWYRQTLGQGPEFLTYFQNEAQLEKSRLLSDRFSAERPKGSFSTLEIQRTEQGDSAMYLCASSLLGNALSGEQFFGPGTRLTVL.

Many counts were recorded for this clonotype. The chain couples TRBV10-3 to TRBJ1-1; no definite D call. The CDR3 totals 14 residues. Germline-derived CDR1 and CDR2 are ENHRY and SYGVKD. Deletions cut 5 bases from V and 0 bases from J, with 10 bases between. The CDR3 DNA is TGTGCCATCAGTCGGGGAGAAATGAACACTGAAGCTTTCTTT. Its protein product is CAISRGEMNTEAFF.

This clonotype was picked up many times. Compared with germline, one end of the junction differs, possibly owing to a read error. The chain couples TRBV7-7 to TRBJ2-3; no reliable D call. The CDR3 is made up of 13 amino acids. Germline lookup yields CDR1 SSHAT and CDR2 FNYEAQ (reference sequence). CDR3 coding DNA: TGTGCTAGCAGCCGCGACAGCACAGATACGCAGTATTTT. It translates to CASSRDSTDTQYF.

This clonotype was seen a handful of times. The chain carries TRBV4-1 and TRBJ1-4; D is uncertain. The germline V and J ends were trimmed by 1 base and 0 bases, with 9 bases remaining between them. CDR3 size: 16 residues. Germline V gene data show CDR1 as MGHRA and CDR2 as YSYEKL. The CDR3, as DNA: TGCGCCAGCAGCCAAGTTAGGACGGCAACTAATGAAAAACTGTTTTTT. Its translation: CASSQVRTATNEKLFF.

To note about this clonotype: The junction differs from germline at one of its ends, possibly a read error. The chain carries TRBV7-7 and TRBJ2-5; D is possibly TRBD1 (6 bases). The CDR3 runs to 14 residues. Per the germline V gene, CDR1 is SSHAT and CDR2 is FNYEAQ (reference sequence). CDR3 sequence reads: CASSVSDSQETQYF. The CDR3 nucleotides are TGTGCTAGCAGCGTGTCGGACAGCCAAGAGACCCAGTACTTC. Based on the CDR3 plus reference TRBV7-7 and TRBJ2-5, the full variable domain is GAGVSQSPRYKVTKRGQDVTLRCDPISSHATLYWYQQALGQGPEFLTYFNYEAQPDKSGLPSDRFSAERPEGSISTLTIQRTEQRDSAMYRCASSVSDSQETQYFGPGTRLLVL.

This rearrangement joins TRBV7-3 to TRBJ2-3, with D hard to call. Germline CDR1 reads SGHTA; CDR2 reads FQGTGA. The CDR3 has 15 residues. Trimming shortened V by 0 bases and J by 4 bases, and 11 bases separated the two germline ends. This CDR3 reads CASSLTSAFSDTQYF. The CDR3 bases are TGTGCCAGCAGCTTAACGTCAGCATTTTCAGATACGCAGTATTTT.

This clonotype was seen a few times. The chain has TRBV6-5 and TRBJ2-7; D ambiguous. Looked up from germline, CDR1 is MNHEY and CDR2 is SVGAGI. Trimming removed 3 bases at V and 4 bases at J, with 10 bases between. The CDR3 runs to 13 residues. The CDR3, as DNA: TGTGCCAGCAGTTATGGGCAGTTGTACGAGCAGTACTTC. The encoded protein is CASSYGQLYEQYF.

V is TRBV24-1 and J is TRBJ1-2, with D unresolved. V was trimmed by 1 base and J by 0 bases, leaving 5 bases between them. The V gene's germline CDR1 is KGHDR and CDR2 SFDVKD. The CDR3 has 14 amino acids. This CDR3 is CATSDFQTNYGYTF. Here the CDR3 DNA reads TGTGCCACCAGTGATTTTCAAACTAACTATGGCTACACCTTC.

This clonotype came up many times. CDR3 sequence reads: CASSRTAYQETQYF. The CDR3 DNA sequence: TGTGCCAGCAGCCGAACAGCGTACCAAGAGACCCAGTACTTC. The chain couples TRBV7-2 to TRBJ2-5; no reliable D call. CDR1 SGHTA and CDR2 FQGNSA come from the germline V gene. V lost 5 bases and J 0 bases, leaving 10 bases between the germline ends. The CDR3 sequence is 14 residues long.

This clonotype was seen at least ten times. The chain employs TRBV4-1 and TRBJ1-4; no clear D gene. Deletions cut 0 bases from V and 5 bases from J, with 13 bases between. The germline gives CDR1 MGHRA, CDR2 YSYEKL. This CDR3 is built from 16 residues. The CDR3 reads CASSQEFTGRNEKLFF. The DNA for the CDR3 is TGCGCCAGCAGCCAAGAGTTTACGGGAAGGAATGAAAAACTGTTTTTT.

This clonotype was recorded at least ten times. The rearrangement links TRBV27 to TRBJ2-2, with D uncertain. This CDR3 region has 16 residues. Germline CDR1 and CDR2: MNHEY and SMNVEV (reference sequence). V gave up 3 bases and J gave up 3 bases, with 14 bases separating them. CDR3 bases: TGTGCCAGCAGTTTCCTCAGGCTCATATACACCGGGGAGCTGTTTTTT. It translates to CASSFLRLIYTGELFF.

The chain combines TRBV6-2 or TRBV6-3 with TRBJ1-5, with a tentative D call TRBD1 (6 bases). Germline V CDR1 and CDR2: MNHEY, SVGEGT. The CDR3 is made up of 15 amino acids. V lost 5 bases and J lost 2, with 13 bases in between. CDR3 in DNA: TGTGCCAGCAGTCCAACAGGGAATGGCAATCAGCCCCAGCATTTT. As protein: CASSPTGNGNQPQHF.

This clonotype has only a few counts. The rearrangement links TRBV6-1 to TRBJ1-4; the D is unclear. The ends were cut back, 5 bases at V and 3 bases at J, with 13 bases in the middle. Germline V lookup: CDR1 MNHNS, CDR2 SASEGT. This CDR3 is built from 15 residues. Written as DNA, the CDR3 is TGTGCCAGCAGTTCCCTCCCAGTGGCTAATGAAAAACTGTTTTTT. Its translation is CASSSLPVANEKLFF.

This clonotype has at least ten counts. For the CDR3, the DNA is TGTGCCAGCAGCCTCCGGGCCCCGAACACTGAAGCTTTCTTT. Amino acid sequence: CASSLRAPNTEAFF. The chain is built from TRBV7-9 and TRBJ1-1; D uncertain. Germline V gene lookup returns CDR1 SEHNR and CDR2 FQNEAQ (reference sequence). The CDR3 contains 14 residues. V dropped 5 bases and J dropped 1 base, with 11 bases sitting between them.

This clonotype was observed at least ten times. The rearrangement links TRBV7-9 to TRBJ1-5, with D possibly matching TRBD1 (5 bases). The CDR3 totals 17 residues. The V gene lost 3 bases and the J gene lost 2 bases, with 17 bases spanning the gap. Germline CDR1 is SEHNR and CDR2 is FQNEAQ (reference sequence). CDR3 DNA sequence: TGTGCCAGCAGCTTCTCCCTAGGGGTAACGGGCAATCAGCCCCAGCATTTT. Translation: CASSFSLGVTGNQPQHF.

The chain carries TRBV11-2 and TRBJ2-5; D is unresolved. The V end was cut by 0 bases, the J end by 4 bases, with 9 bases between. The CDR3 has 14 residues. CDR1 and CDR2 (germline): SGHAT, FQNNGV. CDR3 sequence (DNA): TGTGCCAGCAGCTTAGATATGGCACTAGAGACCCAGTACTTC. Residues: CASSLDMALETQYF.

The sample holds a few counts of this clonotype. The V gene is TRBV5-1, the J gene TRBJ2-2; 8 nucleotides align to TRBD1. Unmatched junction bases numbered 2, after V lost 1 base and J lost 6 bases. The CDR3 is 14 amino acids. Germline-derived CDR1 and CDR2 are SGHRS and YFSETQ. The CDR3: CASSLMDRAGELFF. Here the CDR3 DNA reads TGCGCCAGCAGCTTGATGGACAGGGCCGGGGAGCTGTTTTTT.

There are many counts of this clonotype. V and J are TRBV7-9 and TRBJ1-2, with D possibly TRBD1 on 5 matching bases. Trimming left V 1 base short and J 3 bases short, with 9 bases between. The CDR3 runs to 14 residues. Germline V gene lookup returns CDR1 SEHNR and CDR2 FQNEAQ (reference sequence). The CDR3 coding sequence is TGTGCCAGCAGCTTAGTTACGGGGGACTATGGCTACACCTTC. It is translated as CASSLVTGDYGYTF.

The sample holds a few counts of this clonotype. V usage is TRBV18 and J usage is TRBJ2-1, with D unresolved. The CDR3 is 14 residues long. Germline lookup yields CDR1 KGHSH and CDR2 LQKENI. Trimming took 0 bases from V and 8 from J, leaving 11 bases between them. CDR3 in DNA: TGTGCCAGCTCACCACCTACGCAGGTACATGAGCAGTTCTTC. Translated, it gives CASSPPTQVHEQFF. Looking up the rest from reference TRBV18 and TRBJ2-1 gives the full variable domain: NAGVMQNPRHLVRRRGQEARLRCSPMKGHSHVYWYRQLPEEGLKFMVYLQKENIIDESGMPKERFSAEFPKEGPSILRIQQVVRGDSAAYFCASSPPTQVHEQFFGPGTRLTVL.

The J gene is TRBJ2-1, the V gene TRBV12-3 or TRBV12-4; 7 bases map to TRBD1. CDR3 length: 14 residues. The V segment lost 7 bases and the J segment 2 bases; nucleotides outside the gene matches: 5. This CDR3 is CASTRDSTYNEQFF. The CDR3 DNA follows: TGTGCCAGCACCAGGGACAGTACCTACAATGAGCAGTTCTTC.

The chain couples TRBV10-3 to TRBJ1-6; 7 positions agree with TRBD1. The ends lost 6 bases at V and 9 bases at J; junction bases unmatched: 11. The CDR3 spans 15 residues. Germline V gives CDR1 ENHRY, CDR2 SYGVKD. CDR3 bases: TGTGCCATCAGACCACAGGGAGGGGACAGTTCACCCCTCCACTTT. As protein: CAIRPQGGDSSPLHF.

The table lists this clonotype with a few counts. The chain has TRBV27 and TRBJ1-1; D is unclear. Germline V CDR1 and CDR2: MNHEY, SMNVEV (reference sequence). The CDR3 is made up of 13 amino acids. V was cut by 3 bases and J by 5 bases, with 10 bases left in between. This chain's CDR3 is CASSFTSETEAFF. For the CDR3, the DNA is TGTGCCAGCAGTTTTACGTCGGAGACTGAAGCTTTCTTT.

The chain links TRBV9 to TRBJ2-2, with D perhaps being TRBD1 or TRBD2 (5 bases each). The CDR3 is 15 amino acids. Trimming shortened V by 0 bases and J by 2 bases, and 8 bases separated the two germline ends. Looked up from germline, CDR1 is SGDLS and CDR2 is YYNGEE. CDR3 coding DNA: TGTGCCAGCAGCGTAGGTGGGGGTAACACCGGGGAGCTGTTTTTT. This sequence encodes CASSVGGGNTGELFF.

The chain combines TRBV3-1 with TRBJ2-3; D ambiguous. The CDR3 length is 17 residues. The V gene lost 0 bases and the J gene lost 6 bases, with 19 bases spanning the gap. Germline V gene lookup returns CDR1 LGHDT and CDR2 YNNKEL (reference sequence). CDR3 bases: TGTGCCAGCAGCCAAGATTCCACCCCGTATGAGACGGATACGCAGTATTTT. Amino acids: CASSQDSTPYETDTQYF.